This T cell receptor (beta chain) was profiled in a study of identical twins. TCRdb passed the 5' RACE reads through MiXCR, listing each CDR3 protein once. The table lists 430,000 or so distinct CDR3 sequences, roughly a quarter of them singletons. Among all donors, each was a healthy Caucasian. This clonotype was picked up many times. Its antigen is unknown. Regarding the study as a whole: Twin pairs had excess sharing that was weaker in beta out-of-frame sequences. Twin-shared out-of-frame alpha sequences were enriched for low generation probability.

The sample was also linked to a second study, of T cells expressing NK-cell markers. This second study notes: Sorting was limited to alpha-beta TCR-expressing T cells with an anti-gamma-delta TCR antibody in several experiments.

This receptor was obtained from a woman under 30 in good health. Sequenced: CD4+ T cells sorted from blood.

CDR3 loop: CASSLGDRDYNEQFF. DNA of the CDR3: TGCGCCAGCAGCTTGGGGGACAGGGATTACAATGAGCAGTTCTTC. The chain uses TRBV5-1 and TRBJ2-1, with 9 positions matching TRBD1. V lost 0 bases, J lost 4 bases, and 2 bases stayed unmatched. Looked up from germline, CDR1 is SGHRS and CDR2 is YFSETQ. The CDR3 contains 15 residues.